A single sample gave rise to the 8 T cell receptor beta chains below, sequenced in a study of cytomegalovirus exposure and HLA in healthy donors. The PCR ran on 60 Vbeta and 13 Jbeta primers. Generated by immunoSEQ multiplex PCR, the TCRdb table keeps only in-frame clones and is missing some. The sample contains about 150,000 clones, 66% of which appear only once. The sequencing sample was made of PBMCs. The receptors come from a human donor in good health.

The chain couples TRBV7-9 to TRBJ2-1; 12 bases agree with TRBD2. CDR3 length: 15 residues. The V gene's germline CDR1 is SEHNR and CDR2 FQNEAQ (reference sequence). V trimming: 6 bases; J trimming: 3 bases; junction bases outside the gene matches: 3. The CDR3 region has the DNA TGTGCCAGCAGACTAGCGGGAGGACTCTACAATGAGCAGTTCTTC. Amino acids: CASRLAGGLYNEQFF. Complete variable domain (other parts from reference TRBV7-9 and TRBJ2-1): DTGVSQNPRHKITKRGQNVTFRCDPISEHNRLYWYRQTLGQGPEFLTYFQNEAQLEKSRLLSDRFSAERPKGSFSTLEIQRTEQGDSAMYLCASRLAGGLYNEQFFGPGTRLTVL.

V usage is TRBV5-4 and J usage is TRBJ2-7; 10 bases fit TRBD1. CDR3 length: 16 residues. The trim removed 0 bases at V and 5 bases at J, leaving 8 bases unmatched. From germline, CDR1 is SGHNT and CDR2 YYREEE (reference sequence). CDR3 sequence (DNA): TGTGCCAGCAGCTTGGGCTCCGGGACAGGGGTCCACGAGCAGTACTTC. Translating it yields CASSLGSGTGVHEQYF. The full variable domain, with the rest looked up from reference TRBV5-4 and TRBJ2-7, is ETGVTQSPTHLIKTRGQQVTLRCSSQSGHNTVSWYQQALGQGPQFIFQYYREEENGRGNFPPRFSGLQFPNYSSELNVNALELDDSALYLCASSLGSGTGVHEQYFGPGTRLTVT.

The V and J genes are TRBV7-9 and TRBJ1-1; D call uncertain. From germline, CDR1 is SEHNR and CDR2 FQNEAQ (reference sequence). The CDR3 is 14 amino acids. V was shortened by 5 bases and J by 3 bases, with 13 bases between the two germline ends. In DNA, the CDR3 is TGTGCCAGCAGCCCGACCCCTGGAGACACTGAAGCTTTCTTT. It yields the protein CASSPTPGDTEAFF. The variable domain in full, completed from reference TRBV7-9 and TRBJ1-1, reads DTGVSQNPRHKITKRGQNVTFRCDPISEHNRLYWYRQTLGQGPEFLTYFQNEAQLEKSRLLSDRFSAERPKGSFSTLEIQRTEQGDSAMYLCASSPTPGDTEAFFGQGTRLTVV.

A few counts support this clone. The chain uses TRBV18 and TRBJ2-1, with 8 bases aligning to TRBD1. V shed 8 bases and J 12 bases; nucleotides not matched to a gene: 12. The CDR3 consists of 13 residues. Looked up from germline, CDR1 is KGHSH and CDR2 is LQKENI. CDR3 bases: TGTGCCAGCCTCGGGACAGGAACCTCCGTGCAGTTCTTC. Its protein is CASLGTGTSVQFF.

This chain joins TRBV19 and TRBJ1-5, with D possibly TRBD1 on 6 matching bases. V lost 5 bases and J 2 bases, leaving 16 bases between the germline ends. From germline, CDR1 is LNHDA and CDR2 SQIVND (reference sequence). The CDR3 contains 16 residues. The CDR3 loop is CASSETGTRGNQPQHF. As DNA, the CDR3 is TGTGCCAGTAGTGAGACAGGAACACGGGGCAATCAGCCCCAGCATTTT.

The chain carries TRBV4-3 and TRBJ2-4; D ambiguous. The V gene lost 1 base and the J gene lost 0 bases, with 10 bases spanning the gap. This CDR3 spans 16 amino acids. Germline CDR1 reads LGHNA; CDR2 reads YSLEER. The CDR3 region is CASSQATQLAKNIQYF. The DNA for the CDR3 is TGCGCCAGCAGCCAAGCGACACAGCTAGCCAAAAACATTCAGTACTTC.

The genes are TRBV12-5 and TRBJ2-1, with 12 positions matching TRBD2. V was clipped by 1 base and J by 1 base; unmatched bases: 5. The germline gives CDR1 LGHNT, CDR2 FRNRAP. The CDR3 runs 18 residues. The CDR3 loop reads CASGLGLAGGESYNEQFF. CDR3 DNA sequence: TGTGCTAGTGGTTTGGGTCTAGCGGGAGGGGAATCCTACAATGAGCAGTTCTTC. Complete variable domain (other parts from reference TRBV12-5 and TRBJ2-1): DARVTQTPRHKVTEMGQEVTMRCQPILGHNTVFWYRQTMMQGLELLAYFRNRAPLDDSGMPKDRFSAEMPDATLATLKIQPSEPRDSAVYFCASGLGLAGGESYNEQFFGPGTRLTVL.

This clone came up a few times. This rearrangement joins TRBV6-1 to TRBJ2-3; 8 bases line up with TRBD2. Germline CDR1 is MNHNS and CDR2 is SASEGT. V lost 7 bases to trimming and J lost 6 bases; unmatched junction nucleotides: 12. The CDR3 runs to 15 residues. In DNA, the CDR3 is TGTGCCAGCATCGACGGGCTAGCGGGTCTCGATACGCAGTATTTT. Translating it yields CASIDGLAGLDTQYF.